Following are 2 T cell receptor beta chains from one sample sequenced in a study of spatial heterogeneity in lung cancer. Sample time point: sample taken at primary tumor resection. The study sequenced unsorted whole RNA from tumor, nontumor lung or frozen PBMC. MiXCR, run by TCRdb on the 5' RACE reads, gives a single entry per CDR3 protein. Of around 74,000 distinct CDR3 sequences detected, about an eighth appear once; the ten largest clones hold 6.5% to 8.5%. The source was PBMCs, collected at surgery. All receptors derive from a male donor with early-stage non-small cell lung cancer.

The rearrangement joins TRBV12-3 or TRBV12-4 to TRBJ2-2; possible D gene TRBD2, 6 bases. V gave up 2 bases and J gave up 4 bases, with 11 bases separating them. This CDR3 is built from 15 residues. CDR3 in DNA: TGTGCCAGCAGTTTAAATTCCGGGGGCACCGGGGAGCTGTTTTTT. This translates into CASSLNSGGTGELFF.

CDR3 coding DNA: TGTGCCAGCAGCCCTACTAGCGGCTCGTACCAAGAGACCCAGTACTTC. Its protein is CASSPTSGSYQETQYF. The chain has TRBV9 and TRBJ2-5; 8 bases are shared with TRBD2. V lost 4 bases, J lost 0 bases, and 8 bases stayed unmatched. The CDR3 sequence is 16 residues long. Germline V CDR1 and CDR2: SGDLS, YYNGEE.